One sample yielded the 14 T cell receptor beta chains listed below, sequenced in a study of STAT5B mutations in CD4+ large granular lymphocyte leukemia. Assay: immunoSEQ multiplex PCR; the TCRdb copy retains only in-frame clones and omits some. The sample gives tens of thousands of clones, 75% to 85% of which show up once; roughly 1.2% is in the top ten. Material: CD4+ T cells from blood buffy coats. Receptors originate from a human donor in good health.

The chain uses TRBV28 and TRBJ2-4; possibly TRBD1 for D (6 bases). This CDR3 spans 16 amino acids. The V gene lost 5 bases and the J gene lost 0 bases, with 14 bases spanning the gap. Germline V gene sequence: CDR1 MDHEN, CDR2 SYDVKM. In nucleotides, the CDR3 is TGTGCCAGCAGTCCGCTTGGACAGCTAGCCAAAAACATTCAGTACTTC. Translating gives CASSPLGQLAKNIQYF.

The rearrangement joins TRBV21-1 to TRBJ1-2. TRBV21-1 is a documented pseudogene. The CDR3 extends over 13 amino acids. The CDR3 region has the DNA TGTGCCAGCAACCGCGAGGGGTGCTATGGCTACACCTTC. It codes for CASNREGCYGYTF.

In its sample, this clone was seen once. The chain is built from TRBV9 and TRBJ2-3; 7 positions agree with TRBD2. Germline CDR1 reads SGDLS; CDR2 reads YYNGEE. Trimming at V came to 5 bases and at J to 3 bases, leaving 9 bases not matched to a gene. The CDR3 is 15 amino acids. DNA of the CDR3: TGTGCCAGCAGTGCCCCGTGGGAGGGGACAGATACGCAGTATTTT. It codes for CASSAPWEGTDTQYF.

The rearrangement uses TRBV2 and TRBJ1-1; D unclear. The CDR3 extends over 14 amino acids. CDR1 and CDR2 (germline): SNHLY, FYNNEI. V was trimmed by 4 bases and J by 1 base, leaving 10 bases between them. DNA of the CDR3: TGTGCCAGCAGTGCGTCGATTTCGAACACTGAAGCTTTCTTT. Protein product: CASSASISNTEAFF.

Concerning this clone: Other DNA sequences in this specimen translate into the identical CDR3. This chain uses TRBV25-1 with TRBJ2-2, with D possibly matching TRBD2 (7 bases). CDR1 and CDR2 (germline): MGHDK, SYGVNS. V was pared by 4 bases and J by 3 bases, with 12 bases between. The CDR3 spans 15 residues. CDR3 sequence: CASSATGRDTGELFF. Here the CDR3 DNA reads TGTGCCAGCAGTGCAACAGGGAGGGACACCGGGGAGCTGTTTTTT.

The rearrangement joins TRBV11-3 to TRBJ2-1; D is unresolved. The CDR3 consists of 15 residues. The germline gives CDR1 SGHNT, CDR2 YENEEA. With 5 bases removed from V and 0 bases from J, the gap between germline ends came to 11 bases. CDR3 in DNA: TGTGCCAGCAGCCCAGACGGAAGCTCCTACAATGAGCAGTTCTTC. Protein product: CASSPDGSSYNEQFF.

This sequence joins TRBV19 and TRBJ1-4; D gene uncertain. The CDR3 consists of 13 residues. Trimming removed 4 bases at V and 0 bases at J, with 3 bases between. CDR1 LNHDA and CDR2 SQIVND come from the germline V gene (reference sequence). The CDR3 loop is CASSTATNEKLFF. CDR3 bases: TGTGCCAGTAGTACCGCAACTAATGAAAAACTGTTTTTT.

The chain is built from TRBV6-1 and TRBJ1-3; D is undetermined. Germline V gene lookup returns CDR1 MNHNS and CDR2 SASEGT. The CDR3 sequence is 15 residues long. The V end lost 5 bases, the J end lost 2 bases, and 13 bases lay between the germline ends. CDR3 protein: CASSLDAIPGNTIYF. The CDR3 DNA reads as TGTGCCAGCAGTTTGGACGCGATCCCTGGAAACACCATATATTTT.

The chain couples TRBV9 to TRBJ2-7; D call uncertain. The CDR3 has 13 residues. Germline loops: CDR1 SGDLS, CDR2 YYNGEE. The germline V and J ends were trimmed by 4 bases and 6 bases, with 14 bases remaining between them. The CDR3 nucleotides are TGTGCCAGCAGCTCGCCCCTGACGGGCGAGCAGTACTTC. Protein product: CASSSPLTGEQYF.

The gene calls are TRBV11-2 and TRBJ2-5; D gene ambiguous. Trimming took off 5 bases at V and 4 bases at J, with 14 bases between the two ends. The germline V gene encodes CDR1 SGHAT and CDR2 FQNNGV. There are 14 residues in the CDR3. The CDR3 loop reads CASSGLSTLETQYF. The CDR3 nucleotides are TGTGCCAGCAGCGGATTATCGACTTTAGAGACCCAGTACTTC.

The table lists this clone with a count of one. The V and J genes are TRBV2 and TRBJ2-1; D may match TRBD1 or TRBD2 (5 bases each). Trimming shortened V by 2 bases and J by 4 bases, and 9 bases separated the two germline ends. Germline assignment: CDR1 SNHLY and CDR2 FYNNEI. The CDR3 contains 14 residues. CDR3 sequence (DNA): TGTGCCAGCAGTGAAACGGGGCGTTACAATGAGCAGTTCTTC. It yields the protein CASSETGRYNEQFF. The full variable domain, its missing parts supplied by reference TRBV2 and TRBJ2-1, is EPEVTQTPSHQVTQMGQEVILRCVPISNHLYFYWYRQILGQKVEFLVSFYNNEISEKSEIFDDQFSVERPDGSNFTLKIRSTKLEDSAMYFCASSETGRYNEQFFGPGTRLTVL.

V and J are TRBV5-1 and TRBJ1-1; unclear D gene. CDR3 length equals 12 residues. Trimming took off 0 bases at V and 9 bases at J, with 9 bases between the two ends. The V gene's germline CDR1 is SGHRS and CDR2 YFSETQ. CDR3 in DNA: TGCGCCAGCAGCTTGGAAGGATTTAAAGCTTTCTTT. As protein: CASSLEGFKAFF.

This chain links TRBV29-1 with TRBJ2-1, with a weak D call TRBD2 (7 bases). V was cut by 7 bases and J by 13 bases, with 29 bases left in between. The germline CDR1 and CDR2 sequences are SQVTM and ANQGSEA. The CDR3 spans 15 residues. The DNA for the CDR3 is TGCAGCGGTGGAACTGGGGGGGCCCGACCTGGGCTACAGTTCTTC. Translation gives CSGGTGGARPGLQFF.

The J gene is TRBJ2-5, the V gene TRBV28, with D tentatively TRBD2 (6 bases). Germline values: CDR1 MDHEN, CDR2 SYDVKM. This CDR3 comprises 18 residues. Trimming removed 1 base at V and 5 bases at J, with 23 bases between. CDR3 DNA: TGTGCCAGCAGTTTATCAGCAGGCCTCGGGAGCTTCGGGGAGACCCAGTACTTC. As protein: CASSLSAGLGSFGETQYF. Looking up the rest from reference TRBV28 and TRBJ2-5 gives the full variable domain: DVKVTQSSRYLVKRTGEKVFLECVQDMDHENMFWYRQDPGLGLRLIYFSYDVKMKEKGDIPEGYSVSREKKERFSLILESASTNQTSMYLCASSLSAGLGSFGETQYFGPGTRLLVL.